This TCR beta chain was captured by sequencing in a study of T cells in Graves' hyperthyroidism and ophthalmopathy. Trimming cost V 4 bases and J 3 bases, with 10 bases left between them. The CDR3 length is 13 residues. Germline CDR1 LNHDA, CDR2 SQIVND (reference sequence). This clonotype was counted between two and nine times. Amplification of TCR beta CDR3 regions used RNA as the template. Carried out on the TCR CDR3, a first-round RT-PCR used the HTBI primer set. TCRdb independently ran MiXCR on the multiplex PCR reads; one entry per CDR3 protein. The sample has 650,000 to 750,000 distinct CDR3 sequences; approximately 14% are singletons.

The chain is built from TRBV19 and TRBJ2-7; D is possibly TRBD1 or TRBD2 (5 bases each). The origin of this receptor is a young woman with Graves' hyperthyroidism. Sequencing used blood. The CDR3 DNA is TGTGCCAGTAGTACCGGGACCCACTACGAGCAGTACTTC. Its translation is CASSTGTHYEQYF.